The 14 T cell receptor beta chains below all came from one sample that was sequenced in a study of blood T cells in healthy people across ages. Using a J-beta primer mix together with a sample-barcoded 5' primer, a second PCR was run for about 7 to 12 cycles. TCRdb processed the 5' RACE reads anew with MiXCR; each CDR3 protein has one entry. Among 1,500,000 or so distinct CDR3 sequences listed, 55% to 75% were seen once. Sequenced material: blood. The receptors come from a man aged 18 to 29 in good health.

This clonotype was seen only a few times. The chain employs TRBV7-9 and TRBJ1-1, with unresolved D. This CDR3 is built from 13 residues. V lost 1 base to trimming and J lost 7 bases, with 10 bases between them. The V gene's germline CDR1 is SEHNR and CDR2 FQNEAQ (reference sequence). In DNA form, the CDR3 reads TGTGCCAGCAGCTTAGTGGGTACTGGTGAAGCTTTCTTT. It translates to CASSLVGTGEAFF.

The V and J genes are TRBV6-2 or TRBV6-3 and TRBJ1-2; D is unclear. Germline V lookup: CDR1 MNHEY, CDR2 SVGEGT. V lost 5 bases and J 4 bases, leaving 8 bases between the germline ends. The CDR3 length is 12 residues. The CDR3 here is CASSRGIYGYTF. CDR3 DNA: TGTGCCAGCAGTCGGGGTATCTATGGCTACACCTTC.

The gene calls are TRBV13 and TRBJ2-7; D gene uncertain. The CDR3 contains 13 residues. V was cut by 5 bases and J by 5 bases, with 13 bases left in between. Germline assignment: CDR1 PRHDT and CDR2 FYEKMQ (reference sequence). The CDR3 protein is CASSQESSHEQYF. CDR3 DNA: TGTGCCAGCAGCCAAGAATCCTCACACGAGCAGTACTTC.

This clonotype was picked up a small number of times. The chain has TRBV11-2 and TRBJ2-4, with D uncertain. V lost 1 base, J lost 7 bases, and 20 bases lay in between. Germline lookup yields CDR1 SGHAT and CDR2 FQNNGV. The CDR3 has 17 residues. The CDR3 nucleotides read TGTGCCAGCAGCTTAGGGTCTGGGCACCTGAGCCCGAACATTCAGTACTTC. Translating it yields CASSLGSGHLSPNIQYF. The full variable domain, with the rest looked up from reference TRBV11-2 and TRBJ2-4, is EAGVAQSPRYKIIEKRQSVAFWCNPISGHATLYWYQQILGQGPKLLIQFQNNGVVDDSQLPKDRFSAERLKGVDSTLKIQPAKLEDSAVYLCASSLGSGHLSPNIQYFGAGTRLSVL.

This clonotype was seen once. The chain combines TRBV29-1 with TRBJ1-1; D is unclear. The CDR3 consists of 12 residues. With 7 bases removed from V and 6 bases from J, the gap between germline ends came to 15 bases. Germline lookup yields CDR1 SQVTM and CDR2 ANQGSEA. The CDR3 sequence is CSALGLNAEAFF. CDR3 nucleotides: TGCAGCGCCCTTGGACTTAACGCTGAAGCTTTCTTT.

The chain carries TRBV5-6 and TRBJ1-1; D call uncertain. In germline, CDR1 is SGHDT, CDR2 YYEEEE. The CDR3 runs 12 residues. Trimming shortened V by 4 bases and J by 8 bases, and 12 bases separated the two germline ends. CDR3 region: CASSGSGLEAFF. CDR3 DNA: TGTGCCAGCAGCGGAAGCGGGTTGGAAGCTTTCTTT.

A single count supports this clonotype. This rearrangement joins TRBV7-2 to TRBJ2-2; D is ambiguous. The CDR3 has 14 amino acids. Deletions cut 3 bases from V and 6 bases from J, with 11 bases between. Germline V lookup: CDR1 SGHTA, CDR2 FQGNSA. For the CDR3, the DNA is TGTGCCAGCAGCTTGCTCCTAGTTTCCGGGGAGCTGTTTTTT. It translates to CASSLLLVSGELFF.

This chain uses TRBV7-2 with TRBJ1-1; no firm D call. Per the germline V gene, CDR1 is SGHTA and CDR2 is FQGNSA. This CDR3 contains 12 residues. Trimming took off 1 base at V and 10 bases at J, with 10 bases between the two ends. CDR3 residues: CASSLGGFGAFF. The DNA for the CDR3 is TGTGCCAGCAGCTTAGGAGGGTTTGGAGCTTTCTTT.

This clonotype occurred a few times. This chain joins TRBV6-2 or TRBV6-3 and TRBJ2-1; D gene uncertain. V was clipped by 2 bases and J by 5 bases, with 1 base between them. Germline V gene data show CDR1 as MNHEY and CDR2 as SVGEGT. The CDR3 sequence is 11 residues long. The CDR3 sequence is CASSYHNEQFF. For the CDR3, the DNA is TGTGCCAGCAGTTACCACAATGAGCAGTTCTTC.

V is TRBV10-3 and J is TRBJ2-7; unclear D gene. Germline lookup yields CDR1 ENHRY and CDR2 SYGVKD. The CDR3 totals 11 residues. V gave up 2 bases and J gave up 6 bases, with 5 bases separating them. As DNA, the CDR3 is TGTGCCATCAGTGAGGGCGGCGAGCAGTACTTC. As protein: CAISEGGEQYF.

This clonotype came up many times. The V gene is TRBV11-2, the J gene TRBJ2-7; no reliable D call. Germline V gives CDR1 SGHAT, CDR2 FQNNGV. Trimming removed 1 base at V and 5 bases at J, with 12 bases between. This CDR3 region has 14 residues. CDR3 in DNA: TGTGCCAGCAGCTTAGTATCGGGTGTACACGAGCAGTACTTC. This codes for CASSLVSGVHEQYF.

This clonotype has a handful of counts. The chain combines TRBV7-6 with TRBJ2-1; either TRBD1 or TRBD2 may fit D (5 bases each). V dropped 4 bases and J dropped 9 bases, with 22 bases sitting between them. In germline, CDR1 is SGHVS, CDR2 FNYEAQ. The CDR3 contains 16 residues. Written as DNA, the CDR3 is TGTGCCAGCAGCTCGTTTACATTACGCCCTGGGGGTGAGCAGTTCTTC. Amino acids: CASSSFTLRPGGEQFF.

The V gene is TRBV7-6, the J gene TRBJ1-1; D unclear. The germline CDR1 and CDR2 sequences are SGHVS and FNYEAQ. V gave up 4 bases and J gave up 7 bases, with 10 bases separating them. The CDR3 totals 12 residues. CDR3 region: CASSSQLYEAFF. In DNA, the CDR3 is TGTGCCAGCAGCTCACAGCTTTATGAAGCTTTCTTT.

This clonotype showed up just a few times. The chain carries TRBV12-3 or TRBV12-4 and TRBJ2-3; 7 bases are a match to TRBD2. The CDR3 has 14 residues. Losses at the gene ends were 3 bases for V and 6 bases for J; bases not matched to a gene: 6. The chain's CDR3 is CASSFVILADTQYF. The CDR3 DNA sequence: TGTGCCAGCAGTTTTGTAATACTAGCGGATACGCAGTATTTT.